The subject of this entry is one T cell receptor beta chain. What it recognizes is unknown. The data stem from a study of CD8 T cells in ankylosing spondylitis. Researchers built TCR beta libraries using quantitative 5'-RACE with molecular barcodes. One entry per CDR3 protein results from TCRdb running MiXCR on the 5' RACE reads. The sample has approximately 190,000 distinct CDR3 sequences; about an eighth are singletons. Overall study results and limits: A TCR beta motif made of several highly homologous variants seemed typical of ankylosing spondylitis blood. Matched ankylosing spondylitis synovial fluid reportedly showed significant enrichment of disease-linked clones.

The germline V gene has CDR1 SGHRS and CDR2 YFSETQ. CDR3 length: 14 residues. The V and J ends lost 4 bases and 0 bases, in that order; junction bases with no gene match: 4. This sequence joins TRBV5-1 and TRBJ2-7; 7 bases are a match to TRBD2. The clonotype was recovered from a female donor with ankylosing spondylitis or in good health (not recorded which). The material sequenced was blood, either unsorted or a sorted T cell fraction (not recorded which). CDR3 loop: CASSGSGVSYEQYF. The DNA of the CDR3 is TGCGCCAGCAGCGGAAGCGGGGTCTCCTACGAGCAGTACTTC.